This TCR beta chain was identified during a study of beta chain features in type 1 diabetes. Reverse transcription of all isolated RNA meant that expressed TCRB transcripts were sequenced. Clones were sequenced by immunoSEQ multiplex PCR, and TCRdb holds only the in-frame ones, with some missing. The sample has some 700,000 clones, under 15% seen once; the top ten hold about 0.02%. Study-wide results and caveats: Healthy donors had naive, central memory and Treg TCRB repertoires that appeared less similar than those seen among patients. In all four CD4+ subsets, TCRB CDR3 length was significantly, moderately reduced in type 1 diabetes.

This clone was recorded a few times. Antigen unknown. V dropped 3 bases and J dropped 1; count of bases not matched to a gene: 13. The V gene's germline CDR1 is KGHSH and CDR2 LQKENI. The CDR3 has 18 residues. V and J are TRBV18 and TRBJ2-3, with 7 nucleotides matching TRBD2. The sequence was obtained from a man aged 18 to 30 with type 1 diabetes. Sequencing used naive CD4+ T cells from blood. In DNA form, the CDR3 reads TGTGCCAGCTCACCCAATCGTGCCGGACTAGGGGGCACAGATACGCAGTATTTT. Translated: CASSPNRAGLGGTDTQYF.